A selection of T cell receptor beta chains follows, all from one sample in a study of PD-L1 blockade in urothelial cancer. Sequencing used immunoSEQ multiplex PCR; TCRdb keeps in-frame clones, though not all of them. The profile shows 45,000 or so clones, 70% to 90% of them singletons. Material: PBMCs, obtained around atezolizumab (anti-PD-L1) treatment. The source of these receptors is a donor at least 40 years old with urothelial cancer. Each CDR3 is given with its conserved first and last residue. The D gene is left open where the match is weak. Clone size appears in some rows only: once, few, many, or a class for an expanded clone.

TRBV10-3	TRBJ1-2	.	.	CAIAKGDSNYGYTF	TGTGCCATCGCTAAAGGAGACTCTAACTATGGCTACACCTTC
TRBV19	TRBJ2-7	TRBD2	.	CASSPLAGVGYEQYF	TGTGCCAGTAGCCCACTAGCGGGAGTAGGCTACGAGCAGTACTTC
TRBV4-1	TRBJ1-5	TRBD1	.	CASSRAGQGYSNQPQHF	TGCGCCAGCAGCCGGGCGGGACAGGGTTATAGCAATCAGCCCCAGCATTTT
TRBV7-2	TRBJ1-5	.	.	CASSSDRYSNQPQHF	TGTGCCAGCAGCTCGGACAGATATAGCAATCAGCCCCAGCATTTT
TRBV25-1	TRBJ2-5	.	.	CASSTYRDPQETQYF	TGTGCCAGCAGTACCTACAGGGATCCCCAAGAGACCCAGTACTTC
TRBV21-1	TRBJ2-7	.	.	CASSKIRNQGLAGGSLPYEQYF	TGTGCCAGCAGCAAAATCCGAAACCAAGGACTAGCGGGAGGCTCGCTCCCCTACGAGCAGTACTTC
TRBV19	TRBJ2-1	TRBD2	.	CASTLLAGGPRDEQFF	TGTGCCAGTACCCTCCTGGCGGGAGGGCCGCGGGATGAGCAGTTCTTC
TRBV6-5	TRBJ1-1	.	.	CASSYGGGRQAFF	TGTGCCAGCAGTTACGGTGGGGGCAGGCAAGCTTTCTTT
TRBV7-9	TRBJ2-4	.	.	CASSPGGGSFNKNIQYF	TGTGCCAGCAGCCCAGGGGGCGGGAGTTTCAACAAAAACATTCAGTACTTC
TRBV19	TRBJ1-1	.	.	CASSPGRPRRGTEAFF	TGTGCCAGTAGCCCCGGACGGCCCAGGCGGGGCACTGAAGCTTTCTTT
TRBV5-4	TRBJ2-7	TRBD2	.	CASSLGGLAGGEQYF	TGTGCCAGCAGCTTGGGAGGACTAGCGGGCGGGGAGCAGTACTTC
TRBV18	TRBJ2-7	TRBD2	once	CASSPNGGGSYEQYF	TGTGCCAGCTCGCCGAACGGGGGGGGATCCTACGAGCAGTACTTC
TRBV7-9	TRBJ2-7	.	.	CASSFRGIGEQYF	TGTGCCAGCAGCTTCCGGGGGATTGGCGAGCAGTACTTC
TRBV7-9	TRBJ2-5	.	.	CASSQGAERPKTQYF	TGTGCCAGCAGCCAAGGGGCGGAGCGCCCCAAGACCCAGTACTTC
TRBV29-1	TRBJ1-4	TRBD1	few	CSARDRGFEKLFF	TGCAGCGCCCGGGACAGGGGCTTCGAAAAACTGTTTTTT
TRBV19	TRBJ1-2	TRBD1	few	CASSPTGGARGYTF	TGTGCCAGTAGTCCAACAGGGGGCGCTCGGGGCTACACCTTC